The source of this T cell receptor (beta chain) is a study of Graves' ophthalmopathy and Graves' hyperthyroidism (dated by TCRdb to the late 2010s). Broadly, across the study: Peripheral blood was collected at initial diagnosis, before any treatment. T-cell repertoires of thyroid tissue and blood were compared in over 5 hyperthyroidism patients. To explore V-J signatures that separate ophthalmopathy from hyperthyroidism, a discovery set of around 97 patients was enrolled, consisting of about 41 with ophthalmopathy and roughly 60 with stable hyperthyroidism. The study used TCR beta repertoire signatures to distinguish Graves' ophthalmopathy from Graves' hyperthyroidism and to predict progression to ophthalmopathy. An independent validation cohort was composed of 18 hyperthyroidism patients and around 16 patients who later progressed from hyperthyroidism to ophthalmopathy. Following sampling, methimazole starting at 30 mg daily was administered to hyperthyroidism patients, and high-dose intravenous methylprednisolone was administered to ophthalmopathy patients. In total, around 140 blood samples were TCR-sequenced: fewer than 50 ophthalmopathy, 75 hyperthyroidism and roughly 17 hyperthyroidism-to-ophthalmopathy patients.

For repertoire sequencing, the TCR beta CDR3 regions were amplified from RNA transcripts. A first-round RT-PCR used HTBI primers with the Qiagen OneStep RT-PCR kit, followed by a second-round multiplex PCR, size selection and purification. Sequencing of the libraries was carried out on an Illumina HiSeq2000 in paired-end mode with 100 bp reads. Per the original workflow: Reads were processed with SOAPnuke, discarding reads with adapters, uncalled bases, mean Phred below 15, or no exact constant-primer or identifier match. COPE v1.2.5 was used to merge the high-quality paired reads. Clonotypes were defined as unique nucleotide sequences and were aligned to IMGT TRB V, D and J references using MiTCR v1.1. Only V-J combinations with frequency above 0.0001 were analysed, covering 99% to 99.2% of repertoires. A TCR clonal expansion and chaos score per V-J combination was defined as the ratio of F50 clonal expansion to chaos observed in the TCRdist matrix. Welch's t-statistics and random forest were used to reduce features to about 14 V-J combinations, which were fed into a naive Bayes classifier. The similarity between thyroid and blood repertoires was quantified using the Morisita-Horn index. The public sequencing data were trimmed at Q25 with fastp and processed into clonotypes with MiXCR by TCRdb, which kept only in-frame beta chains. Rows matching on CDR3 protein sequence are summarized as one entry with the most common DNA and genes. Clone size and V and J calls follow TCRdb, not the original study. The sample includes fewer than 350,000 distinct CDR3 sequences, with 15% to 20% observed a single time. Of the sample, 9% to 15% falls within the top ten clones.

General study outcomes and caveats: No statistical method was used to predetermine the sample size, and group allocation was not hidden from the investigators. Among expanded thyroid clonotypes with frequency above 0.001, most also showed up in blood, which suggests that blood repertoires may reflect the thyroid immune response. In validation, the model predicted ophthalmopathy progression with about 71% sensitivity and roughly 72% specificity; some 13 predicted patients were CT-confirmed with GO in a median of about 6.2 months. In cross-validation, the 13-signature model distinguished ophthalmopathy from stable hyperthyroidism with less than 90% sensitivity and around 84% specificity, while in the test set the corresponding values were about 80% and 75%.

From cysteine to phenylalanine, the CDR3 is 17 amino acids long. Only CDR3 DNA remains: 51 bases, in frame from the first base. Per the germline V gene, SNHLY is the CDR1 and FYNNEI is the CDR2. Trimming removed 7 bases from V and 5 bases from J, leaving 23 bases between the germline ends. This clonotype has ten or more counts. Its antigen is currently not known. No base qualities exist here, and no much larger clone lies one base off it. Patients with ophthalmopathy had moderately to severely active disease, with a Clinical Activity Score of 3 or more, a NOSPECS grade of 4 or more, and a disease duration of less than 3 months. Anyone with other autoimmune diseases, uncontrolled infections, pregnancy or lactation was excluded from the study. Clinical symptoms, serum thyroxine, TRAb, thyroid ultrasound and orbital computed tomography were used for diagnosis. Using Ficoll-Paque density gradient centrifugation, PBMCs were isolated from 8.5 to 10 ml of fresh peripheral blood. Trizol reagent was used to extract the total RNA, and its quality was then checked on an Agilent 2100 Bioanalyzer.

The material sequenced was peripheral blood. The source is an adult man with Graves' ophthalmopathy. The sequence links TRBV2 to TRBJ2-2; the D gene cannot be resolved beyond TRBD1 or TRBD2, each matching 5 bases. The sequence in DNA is TGTGCCAGCACGGGGACCCGGGCCCTCAGAGGGACCGGGGAGCTGTTTTTT. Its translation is CASTGTRALRGTGELFF.